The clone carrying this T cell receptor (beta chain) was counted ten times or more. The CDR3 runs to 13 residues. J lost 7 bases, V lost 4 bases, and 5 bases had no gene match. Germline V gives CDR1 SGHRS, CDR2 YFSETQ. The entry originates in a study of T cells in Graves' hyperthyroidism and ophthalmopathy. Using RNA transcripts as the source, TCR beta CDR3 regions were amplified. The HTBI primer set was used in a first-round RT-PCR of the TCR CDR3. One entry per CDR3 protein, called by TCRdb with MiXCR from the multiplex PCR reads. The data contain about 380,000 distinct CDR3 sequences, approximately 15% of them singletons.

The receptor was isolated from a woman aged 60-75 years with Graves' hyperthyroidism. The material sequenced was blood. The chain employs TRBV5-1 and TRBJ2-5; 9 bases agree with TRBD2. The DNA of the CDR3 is TGCGCCAGCAGCCCGTTACTAGCGGGGACCCAGTACTTC. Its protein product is CASSPLLAGTQYF.